This T cell receptor beta chain was sequenced for a study of cytomegalovirus exposure and HLA in healthy donors. Study in general: The use of the same platform for the roughly 120 validation repertoires and the roughly 670 first-cohort repertoires was reported by a later analysis.

The germline V gene encodes CDR1 SEHNR and CDR2 FQNEAQ (reference sequence). The J segment lost 2 bases and the V segment lost 5 bases, leaving 8 bases of the junction unmatched. The CDR3 consists of 16 residues. The assay was immunoSEQ multiplex PCR, and TCRdb's table has in-frame clones only and misses some. The data contain some 110,000 clones, more than 70% of them seen just once; the ten biggest clones take up 4% to 6%. The clonotype was recovered from a man aged 18 to 35 in good health and CMV-seronegative. Source material: PBMCs. The chain couples TRBV7-9 to TRBJ2-7; the match to TRBD2 covers 11 bases. CDR3 DNA: TGTGCCAGCAGCCCCACTAGCGGGAGTAGGGCCTACGAGCAGTACTTC. Translating gives CASSPTSGSRAYEQYF.